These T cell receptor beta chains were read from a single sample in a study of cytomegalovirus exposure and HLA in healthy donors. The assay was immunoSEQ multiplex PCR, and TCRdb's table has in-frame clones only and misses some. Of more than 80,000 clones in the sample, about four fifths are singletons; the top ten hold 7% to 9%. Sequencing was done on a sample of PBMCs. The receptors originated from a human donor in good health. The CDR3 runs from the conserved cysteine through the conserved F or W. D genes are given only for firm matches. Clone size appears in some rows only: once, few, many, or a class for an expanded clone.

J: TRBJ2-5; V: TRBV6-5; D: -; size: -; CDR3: CASSYKARGGSEYF; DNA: TGTGCCAGCAGTTATAAGGCACGTGGGGGGTCGGAGTACTTC
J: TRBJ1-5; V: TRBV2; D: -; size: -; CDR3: CASSGQNRNQPQHF; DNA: TGTGCCAGCAGCGGACAGAATCGGAATCAGCCCCAGCATTTT
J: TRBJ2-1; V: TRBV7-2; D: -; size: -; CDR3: CASSPRGGAAYNEQFF; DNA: TGTGCCAGCAGCCCGAGGGGGGGGGCTGCCTACAATGAGCAGTTCTTC
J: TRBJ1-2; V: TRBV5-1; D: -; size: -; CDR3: CASSLLPSALGGNTF; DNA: TGCGCCAGCAGCTTGTTACCCTCCGCCCTCGGGGGGAACACCTTC
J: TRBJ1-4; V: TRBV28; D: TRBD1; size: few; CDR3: CASSKSGQGAEKLFF; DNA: TGTGCCAGCAGTAAAAGCGGACAGGGGGCGGAAAAACTGTTTTTT
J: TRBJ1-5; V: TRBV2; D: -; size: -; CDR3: CASSEEGIISNQPQHF; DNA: TGTGCCAGCAGTGAGGAGGGAATTATTAGCAATCAGCCCCAGCATTTT
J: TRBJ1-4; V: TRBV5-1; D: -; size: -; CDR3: CASSLSATNEKLFF; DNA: TGCGCCAGCAGCTTGTCAGCAACTAATGAAAAACTGTTTTTT
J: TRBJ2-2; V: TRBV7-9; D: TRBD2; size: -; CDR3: CASSGRTSGRRHTGELFF; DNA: TGTGCCAGCAGCGGGAGGACTAGCGGGAGGCGTCACACCGGGGAGCTGTTTTTT
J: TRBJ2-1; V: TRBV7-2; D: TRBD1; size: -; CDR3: CATSRDREYYEQFF; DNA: TGTGCCACCAGCCGGGACAGGGAGTACTATGAGCAGTTCTTC
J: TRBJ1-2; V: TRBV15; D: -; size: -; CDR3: CATSRDLTEAGGYTF; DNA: TGTGCCACCAGCAGAGATCTTACTGAGGCTGGGGGCTACACCTTC
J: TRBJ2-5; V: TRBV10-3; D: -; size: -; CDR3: CAISESGQEETQYF; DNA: TGTGCCATCAGTGAGTCGGGGCAGGAAGAGACCCAGTACTTC
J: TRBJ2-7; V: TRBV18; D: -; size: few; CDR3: CASSPGGSSYEQYF; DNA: TGTGCCAGCTCACCAGGGGGGAGCTCCTACGAGCAGTACTTC
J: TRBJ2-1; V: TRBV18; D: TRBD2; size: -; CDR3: CASRGGTNHNEQFF; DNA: TGTGCCAGCCGCGGTGGGACTAACCACAATGAGCAGTTCTTC
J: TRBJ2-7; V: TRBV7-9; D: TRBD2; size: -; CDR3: CASSLRGPSGSHEQYF; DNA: TGTGCCAGCAGCTTAAGAGGGCCTAGCGGGAGCCACGAGCAGTACTTC
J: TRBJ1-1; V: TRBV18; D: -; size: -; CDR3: CASSPNSQGSAFF; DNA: TGTGCCAGCTCACCAAACAGTCAGGGGTCTGCTTTCTTT
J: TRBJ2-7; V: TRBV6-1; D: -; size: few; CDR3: CASSEWFPQDWYEQYF; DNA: TGTGCCAGCAGTGAATGGTTTCCGCAGGATTGGTACGAGCAGTACTTC
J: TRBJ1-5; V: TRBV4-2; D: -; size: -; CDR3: CASSQGPSNQPQHF; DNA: TGTGCCAGCAGCCAAGGGCCCAGTAATCAGCCCCAGCATTTT
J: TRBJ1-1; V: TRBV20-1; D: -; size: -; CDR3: CSASQAVEAFF; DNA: TGCAGTGCTTCCCAGGCAGTCGAAGCTTTCTTT
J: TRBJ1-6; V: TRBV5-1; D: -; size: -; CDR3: CASSLGQAYNSPLHF; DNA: TGCGCCAGCAGCTTGGGACAGGCCTATAATTCACCCCTCCACTTT
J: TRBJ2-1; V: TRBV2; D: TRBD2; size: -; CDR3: CASSSSGRGDNEQFF; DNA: TGTGCCAGCAGTTCTAGCGGGAGGGGGGACAATGAGCAGTTCTTC
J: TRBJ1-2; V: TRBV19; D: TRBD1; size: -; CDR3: CASNSNRGRGYTF; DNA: TGTGCCAGTAATTCGAACAGGGGGCGCGGCTACACCTTC
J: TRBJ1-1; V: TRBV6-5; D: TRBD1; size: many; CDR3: CASKRTGDNTEAFF; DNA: TGTGCCAGCAAGAGGACAGGGGATAACACTGAAGCTTTCTTT
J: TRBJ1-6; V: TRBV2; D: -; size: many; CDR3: CASSVSGGSPLHF; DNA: TGTGCCAGCAGTGTTTCGGGTGGCTCACCCCTCCACTTT
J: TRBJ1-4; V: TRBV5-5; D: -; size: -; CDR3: CASSLALLTNEKLFF; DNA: TGTGCCAGCAGCTTGGCCTTGTTAACTAATGAAAAACTGTTTTTT
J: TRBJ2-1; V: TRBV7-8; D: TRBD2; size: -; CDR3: CASSSVLAGGGEQFF; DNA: TGTGCCAGCAGCTCCGTTCTGGCGGGAGGGGGTGAGCAGTTCTTC
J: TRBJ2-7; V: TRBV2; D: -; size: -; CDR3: CASRASANSYEQYF; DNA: TGTGCCAGCCGAGCTAGCGCGAACTCCTACGAGCAGTACTTC
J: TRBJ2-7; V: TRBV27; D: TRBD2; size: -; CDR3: CASSTPGLAGGLYEQYF; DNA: TGTGCCAGCAGTACCCCGGGACTAGCGGGAGGGTTGTACGAGCAGTACTTC
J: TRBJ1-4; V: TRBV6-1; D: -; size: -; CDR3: CASIEGGGNEKLFF; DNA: TGTGCCAGCATCGAGGGGGGAGGGAATGAAAAACTGTTTTTT
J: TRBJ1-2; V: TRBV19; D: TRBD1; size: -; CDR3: CASTVQGAPKKNYGYTF; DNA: TGTGCCAGTACCGTGCAGGGGGCTCCCAAAAAAAACTATGGCTACACCTTC
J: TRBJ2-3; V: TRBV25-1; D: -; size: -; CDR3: CASSGRPTDTQYF; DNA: TGTGCCAGCAGTGGGAGACCTACAGATACGCAGTATTTT
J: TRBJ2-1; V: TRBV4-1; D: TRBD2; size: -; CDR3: CASSQVASGNWNEQFF; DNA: TGCGCCAGCAGCCAAGTCGCTAGCGGCAATTGGAATGAGCAGTTCTTC
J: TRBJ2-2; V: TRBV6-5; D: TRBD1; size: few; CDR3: CASSRTGDGTGELFF; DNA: TGTGCCAGCAGCCGGACAGGTGATGGCACCGGGGAGCTGTTTTTT
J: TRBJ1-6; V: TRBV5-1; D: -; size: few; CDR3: CASSAEGSSYNSPLHF; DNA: TGCGCCAGCAGCGCCGAGGGTAGCTCCTATAATTCACCCCTCCACTTT
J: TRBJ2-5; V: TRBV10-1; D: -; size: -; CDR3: CASSESQTPTETQYF; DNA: TGCGCCAGCAGTGAGTCCCAAACACCAACAGAGACCCAGTACTTC
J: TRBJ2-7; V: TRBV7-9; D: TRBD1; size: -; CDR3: CASSFVGQGAYEQYF; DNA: TGTGCCAGCAGCTTCGTCGGTCAGGGGGCCTACGAGCAGTACTTC
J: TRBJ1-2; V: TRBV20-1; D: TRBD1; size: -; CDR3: CSLGTDYGYTF; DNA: TGCAGCTTGGGGACAGATTATGGCTACACCTTC
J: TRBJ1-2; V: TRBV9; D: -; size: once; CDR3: CASSLDPGGSFYGYTF; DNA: TGTGCCAGCAGCCTAGACCCGGGGGGCAGCTTTTATGGCTACACCTTC
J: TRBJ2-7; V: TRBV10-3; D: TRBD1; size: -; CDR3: CAISALGQDEQYF; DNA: TGTGCCATCAGCGCCTTGGGACAGGACGAGCAGTACTTC
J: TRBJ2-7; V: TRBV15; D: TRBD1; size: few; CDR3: CATSRDLTGPNEQYF; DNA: TGTGCCACCAGCAGAGATCTGACAGGGCCTAACGAGCAGTACTTC
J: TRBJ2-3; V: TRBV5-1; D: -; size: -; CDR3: CASSSVGGDTQYF; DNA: TGCGCCAGCAGCTCCGTCGGCGGGGATACGCAGTATTTT
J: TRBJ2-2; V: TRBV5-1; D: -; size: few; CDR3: CASSEDGAGELFF; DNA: TGCGCCAGCAGCGAGGACGGGGCCGGGGAGCTGTTTTTT
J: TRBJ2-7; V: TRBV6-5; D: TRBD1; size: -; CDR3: CASSLDRGSEQYF; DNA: TGTGCCAGCAGTTTGGACAGGGGGAGCGAGCAGTACTTC
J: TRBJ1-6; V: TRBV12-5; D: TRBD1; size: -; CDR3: CASGLLGTGGSPLHF; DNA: TGTGCTAGTGGTTTGCTGGGGACAGGGGGTTCACCCCTCCACTTT
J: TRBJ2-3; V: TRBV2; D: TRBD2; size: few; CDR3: CASSEVGLAGDTQYF; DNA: TGTGCCAGCAGTGAGGTGGGCCTAGCGGGAGATACGCAGTATTTT
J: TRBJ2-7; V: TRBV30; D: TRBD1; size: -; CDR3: CAWSLTGFEQYF; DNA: TGTGCCTGGTCGCTGACAGGGTTCGAGCAGTACTTC
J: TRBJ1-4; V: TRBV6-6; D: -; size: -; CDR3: CASSYNLGREKLFF; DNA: TGTGCCAGCAGTTACAATTTGGGGAGGGAAAAACTGTTTTTT